This TCR beta chain was recovered during a study of control samples from healthy donors and cancer patients. Method: immunoSEQ multiplex PCR; TCRdb's copy keeps in-frame clones and lacks some. The sample gives about 92,000 clones, around 80% of which show up once; around 10% is in the top ten. Per germline, CDR1 SGHVS and CDR2 FQNEAQ. V lost 6 bases and J lost 4; bases outside the gene matches: 12. The CDR3 consists of 17 residues. The J gene is TRBJ2-2, the V gene TRBV7-8; 9 positions match TRBD1. The sequenced sample was blood. The sequence was obtained from an older woman in good health. The CDR3 loop reads CASSLTGGSRGTGELFF. DNA of the CDR3: TGTGCCAGCAGTTTAACAGGGGGCAGTCGGGGCACCGGGGAGCTGTTTTTT.